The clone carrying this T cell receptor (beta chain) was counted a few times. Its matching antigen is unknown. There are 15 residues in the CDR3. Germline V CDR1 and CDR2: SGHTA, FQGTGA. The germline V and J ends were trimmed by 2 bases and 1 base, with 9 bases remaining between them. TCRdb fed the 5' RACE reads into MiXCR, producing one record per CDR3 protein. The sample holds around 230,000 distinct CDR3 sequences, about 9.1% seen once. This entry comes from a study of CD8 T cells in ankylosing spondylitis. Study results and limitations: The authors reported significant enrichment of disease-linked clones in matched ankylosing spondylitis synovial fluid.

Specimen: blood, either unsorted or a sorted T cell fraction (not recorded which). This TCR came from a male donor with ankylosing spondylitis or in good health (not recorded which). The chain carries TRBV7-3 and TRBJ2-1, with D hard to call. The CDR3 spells CASSLEVGSYNEQFF. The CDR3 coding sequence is TGTGCCAGCAGCTTAGAGGTGGGGTCCTACAATGAGCAGTTCTTC.